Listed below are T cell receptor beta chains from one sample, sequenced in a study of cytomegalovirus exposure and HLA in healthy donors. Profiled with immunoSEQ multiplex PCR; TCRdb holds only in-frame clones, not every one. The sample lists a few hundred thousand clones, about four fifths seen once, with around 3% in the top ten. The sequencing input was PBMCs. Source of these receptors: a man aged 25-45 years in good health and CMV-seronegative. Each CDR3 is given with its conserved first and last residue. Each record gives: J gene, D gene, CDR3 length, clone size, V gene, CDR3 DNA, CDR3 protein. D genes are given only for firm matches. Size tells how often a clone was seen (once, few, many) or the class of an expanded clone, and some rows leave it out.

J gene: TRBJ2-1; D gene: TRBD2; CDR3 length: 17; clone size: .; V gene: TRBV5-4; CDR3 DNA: TGTGCCAGCAGCTTGGACCCGGGGGGTAGCTCCTACAATGAGCAGTTCTTC; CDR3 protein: CASSLDPGGSSYNEQFF
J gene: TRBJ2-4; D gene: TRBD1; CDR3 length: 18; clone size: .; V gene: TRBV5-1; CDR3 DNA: TGCGCCAGCAGCTTGGGCCGCGGGACAGGGTCGTCCAAAAACATTCAGTACTTC; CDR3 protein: CASSLGRGTGSSKNIQYF
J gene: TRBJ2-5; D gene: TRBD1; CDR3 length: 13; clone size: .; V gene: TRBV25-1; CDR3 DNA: TGTGCCAGCAGCGGGGACAGGCAAGAGACCCAGTACTTC; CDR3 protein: CASSGDRQETQYF
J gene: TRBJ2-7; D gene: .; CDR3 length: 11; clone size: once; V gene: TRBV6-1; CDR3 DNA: TGTGCCAGCAGTGAACTCTACGAGCAGTACTTC; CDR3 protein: CASSELYEQYF
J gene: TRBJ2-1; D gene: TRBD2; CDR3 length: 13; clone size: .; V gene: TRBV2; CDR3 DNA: TGTGCCACCTCTAGCGGGGGTGACAATGAGCAGTTCTTC; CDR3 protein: CATSSGGDNEQFF
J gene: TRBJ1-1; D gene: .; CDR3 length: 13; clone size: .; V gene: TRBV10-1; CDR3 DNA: TGCGCCAGCAGTGAGTCGGGCAGAATTGAAGCTTTCTTT; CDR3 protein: CASSESGRIEAFF
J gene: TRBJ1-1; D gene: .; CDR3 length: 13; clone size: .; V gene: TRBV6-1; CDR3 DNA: TGTGCCAGCAGTCCTATACCGAACGGGGAAGCTTTCTTT; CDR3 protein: CASSPIPNGEAFF
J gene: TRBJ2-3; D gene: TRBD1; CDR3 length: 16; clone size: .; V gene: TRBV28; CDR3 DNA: TGTGCCAGCAGTTCACGACAGGGGTACAAGACAGATACGCAGTATTTT; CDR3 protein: CASSSRQGYKTDTQYF
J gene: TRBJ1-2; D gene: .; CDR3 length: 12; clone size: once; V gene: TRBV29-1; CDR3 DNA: TGCAGCGCCCTAAGGGGTAACTATGGCTACACCTTC; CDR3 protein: CSALRGNYGYTF
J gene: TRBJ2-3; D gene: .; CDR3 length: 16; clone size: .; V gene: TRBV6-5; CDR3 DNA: TGTGCCAGCAGTTATCGCAGGATAACAGATGCAGATACGCAGTATTTT; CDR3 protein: CASSYRRITDADTQYF
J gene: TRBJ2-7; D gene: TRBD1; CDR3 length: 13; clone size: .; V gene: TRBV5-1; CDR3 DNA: TGCGCCAGCGGATTTACAGGGGGCGACGAGCAGTACTTC; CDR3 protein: CASGFTGGDEQYF
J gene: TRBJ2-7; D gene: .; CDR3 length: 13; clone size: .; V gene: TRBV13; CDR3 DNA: TGTGCCAGCAGCTTAGGCCTGTCCTACGAGCAGTACTTC; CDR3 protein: CASSLGLSYEQYF
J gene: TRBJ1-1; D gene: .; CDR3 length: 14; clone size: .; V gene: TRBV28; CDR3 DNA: TGTGCCAGCAGTTTTTATAGAGCTAACACTGAAGCTTTCTTT; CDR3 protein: CASSFYRANTEAFF
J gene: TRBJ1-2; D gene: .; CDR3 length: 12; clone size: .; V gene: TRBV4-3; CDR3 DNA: TGCGCCAGCAGCCACCAACAGGGAGGCTACACCTTC; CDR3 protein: CASSHQQGGYTF